The rows below give T cell receptor beta chains drawn from one sample of a study of molecular identifiers for immune sequencing clone quantification. MiXCR, run by TCRdb on the PCR reads, gives a single entry per CDR3 protein. The table lists under 650,000 distinct CDR3 sequences, about 20% of them singletons, with roughly 0.85% in the top ten. The sequenced sample consisted of naive CD8+ T cells from blood, with Jurkat cell RNA spiked in. Source of these receptors: a human donor in good health. Some libraries in this study had Jurkat cell RNA spiked in. Each CDR3 is given with its conserved first and last residue. Each record gives: J gene, clone size, V gene, D gene, CDR3 protein, CDR3 DNA. A D gene is named only where the DNA matches it firmly. A row's size may be missing; if present it is once, few, many or a size class.

TRBJ2-1 many TRBV7-2 TRBD2 CASSYPRGEAGGNEQFF TGTGCCAGCAGCTATCCGAGGGGGGAGGCGGGGGGCAATGAGCAGTTCTTC
TRBJ1-4 few TRBV2 NA CASSDGNEKLFF TGTGCCAGCAGTGATGGAAACGAAAAACTGTTTTTT
TRBJ2-1 many TRBV19 NA CASSIQGNNEQFF TGTGCCAGTAGTATCCAGGGAAACAATGAGCAGTTCTTC
TRBJ2-1 few TRBV4-3 NA CASSQFRADPIFGEQFF TGCGCCAGCAGCCAGTTCCGAGCGGACCCGATTTTTGGTGAGCAGTTCTTC
TRBJ1-4 many TRBV13 NA CASSLLGDEKLFF TGTGCCAGCAGCTTATTAGGGGATGAAAAACTGTTTTTT
TRBJ2-3 many TRBV12-3/TRBV12-4 NA CASSLRGDGTDTQYF TGTGCCAGCAGTTTAAGGGGGGACGGCACAGATACGCAGTATTTT
TRBJ2-1 many TRBV11-2 NA CASSLGPQPRNEQFF TGTGCCAGCAGCTTAGGACCACAACCCCGCAATGAGCAGTTCTTC
TRBJ1-2 NA TRBV27 NA CASSLSYRGPNYGYTF TGTGCCAGCAGTTTATCATATCGGGGCCCAAACTATGGCTACACCTTC
TRBJ2-1 NA TRBV14 NA CASSQDTWSSGQSSYNEQFF TGTGCCAGCAGCCAAGATACCTGGTCTAGCGGACAGAGCTCCTACAATGAGCAGTTCTTC
TRBJ2-7 many TRBV30 NA CALEAGEQYF TGTGCCCTCGAGGCTGGCGAGCAGTACTTC
TRBJ1-1 few TRBV9 NA CASSVEDRRFTEAFF TGTGCCAGCAGCGTAGAAGATCGGAGATTCACTGAAGCTTTCTTT
TRBJ1-4 NA TRBV29-1 NA CSVAGTTNERLFF TGCAGCGTTGCAGGAACAACTAATGAAAGACTGTTTTTT
TRBJ2-2 few TRBV4-3 NA CASSQELVGLLGGTGELFF TGCGCCAGCAGCCAAGAATTGGTGGGACTCCTAGGAGGCACCGGGGAGCTGTTTTTT
TRBJ2-7 few TRBV7-9 TRBD1 CASSLIQPGQGTVEQYF TGTGCCAGCAGCTTAATACAACCGGGACAGGGGACCGTCGAGCAGTACTTC
TRBJ1-1 few TRBV12-3/TRBV12-4 TRBD1 CASGTGRGSQAFF TGTGCCAGCGGGACAGGAAGGGGCTCTCAGGCTTTCTTT
TRBJ1-1 NA TRBV27 NA CASSRSFSTNTEAFF TGTGCCAGCAGCCGGAGTTTCTCTACGAACACTGAAGCTTTCTTT
TRBJ2-1 few TRBV27 NA CASGYQEYNEQFF TGTGCCAGCGGTTACCAGGAATACAATGAGCAGTTCTTC
TRBJ2-7 few TRBV5-6 NA CASILGQRTYEQYF TGTGCCAGCATCTTGGGACAAAGAACCTACGAGCAGTACTTC
TRBJ2-1 many TRBV4-2 TRBD2 CASSQGIAGGPQFF TGTGCCAGCAGCCAGGGCATAGCGGGAGGGCCTCAGTTCTTC
TRBJ2-5 many TRBV6-5 NA CASSALSGPQYF TGTGCCAGCAGTGCATTATCGGGCCCCCAGTACTTC
TRBJ2-2 NA TRBV4-1 NA CASSQRQVSDTGELFF TGCGCCAGCAGCCAACGACAAGTTTCAGACACCGGGGAGCTGTTTTTT
TRBJ1-2 many TRBV5-4 NA CASSLDVESYYGYTF TGTGCCAGCAGCTTGGATGTTGAGTCCTACTATGGCTACACCTTC
TRBJ2-4 many TRBV4-2 TRBD2 CASSPRLAEAKNIQYF TGTGCCAGCAGCCCCCGACTAGCGGAAGCCAAAAACATTCAGTACTTC
TRBJ2-7 many TRBV7-9 TRBD2 CASSLLAADTYEQYF TGTGCCAGCAGCCTCCTAGCGGCCGATACCTACGAGCAGTACTTC
TRBJ2-6 many TRBV20-1 NA CSAAEIGSGANVLTF TGCAGTGCTGCGGAAATAGGCTCTGGGGCCAACGTCCTGACTTTC
TRBJ1-4 few TRBV29-1 NA CSVSGLSNEKLFF TGCAGCGTTTCTGGGCTAAGTAATGAAAAACTGTTTTTT
TRBJ2-5 few TRBV7-9 TRBD1 CASSLVQGDQETQYF TGTGCCAGCAGCTTAGTTCAGGGGGATCAAGAGACCCAGTACTTC
TRBJ2-1 many TRBV19 TRBD2 CASSISSGGSINEQFF TGTGCCAGTAGTATCTCTAGCGGGGGGTCGATCAATGAGCAGTTCTTC
TRBJ2-1 NA TRBV7-3 NA CASSQTPNNEQFF TGTGCCAGCAGCCAGACTCCGAACAATGAGCAGTTCTTC
TRBJ2-7 many TRBV7-6 NA CASSLGPSGSYEQYF TGTGCCAGCAGCTTAGGCCCCAGCGGTTCCTACGAGCAGTACTTC
TRBJ1-6 NA TRBV11-2 NA CASSHVTAGLSYNSPLHF TGTGCCAGCAGCCATGTCACAGCCGGCCTCTCCTATAATTCACCCCTCCACTTT
TRBJ1-2 few TRBV20-1 NA CSARDRGEMYYGYTF TGCAGTGCTAGAGATCGGGGTGAGATGTACTATGGCTACACCTTC
TRBJ2-3 few TRBV7-2 TRBD2 CASSSDFGLAGADTQYF TGTGCCAGCAGCTCAGACTTCGGACTAGCGGGAGCAGATACGCAGTATTTT
TRBJ2-1 few TRBV6-2/TRBV6-3 NA CASGLYNEQFF TGTGCCAGCGGTCTGTACAATGAGCAGTTCTTC
TRBJ2-7 many TRBV20-1 NA CSGKSYEQYF TGCAGTGGTAAATCCTACGAGCAGTACTTC
TRBJ2-5 NA TRBV3-1 TRBD2 CASSLPSSGRPSRAQYF TGTGCCAGCAGCCTCCCGTCTAGCGGGAGACCTTCGAGGGCCCAGTACTTC
TRBJ1-1 many TRBV4-1 TRBD1 CASSQPGGETEAFF TGCGCCAGCAGCCAACCAGGGGGCGAAACTGAAGCTTTCTTT
TRBJ2-2 many TRBV7-9 TRBD2 CASSDGPGLNTGELFF TGTGCCAGCAGCGATGGCCCGGGACTAAACACCGGGGAGCTGTTTTTT
TRBJ1-6 many TRBV28 NA CASTQLLPYSPLHF TGTGCCAGCACCCAACTGTTACCGTATTCACCCCTCCACTTT
TRBJ1-1 many TRBV12-3/TRBV12-4 NA CASSPRDFFEAFF TGTGCCAGCAGTCCCAGGGACTTTTTTGAAGCTTTCTTT
TRBJ2-3 NA TRBV12-3/TRBV12-4 NA CASSFYIGTDTQYF TGTGCCAGCAGTTTTTATATTGGCACAGATACGCAGTATTTT
TRBJ2-1 few TRBV2 NA CASRPGSGTGSFLRNEQFF TGTGCCAGCAGACCTGGGTCTGGAACAGGGTCCTTTTTGCGGAATGAGCAGTTCTTC
TRBJ2-1 many TRBV6-2/TRBV6-3 TRBD2 CASSYSSGSGGEQFF TGTGCCAGCAGTTACTCGAGCGGGAGCGGTGGTGAGCAGTTCTTC
TRBJ2-1 once TRBV19 TRBD1 CASSTEALTGGGNEQLF TGTGCCAGTAGTACCGAGGCCTTGACAGGGGGCGGCAATGAGCAGCTCTTC
TRBJ2-7 many TRBV10-3 TRBD2 CAPAGVQYF TGTGCCCCCGCGGGGGTGCAGTACTTC
TRBJ2-1 many TRBV6-2/TRBV6-3 NA CASRTPPWRVSRGEQFF TGTGCCAGCAGAACTCCCCCCTGGAGGGTTAGTAGGGGTGAGCAGTTCTTC
TRBJ2-1 few TRBV19 NA CASSTWSFPRNEQFF TGTGCCAGTAGTACCTGGTCGTTTCCCCGCAATGAGCAGTTCTTC
TRBJ2-3 NA TRBV18 TRBD2 CASSPYRTSGSTGTQYF TGTGCCAGCTCACCCTACCGAACTAGCGGGAGCACAGGTACGCAGTATTTT
TRBJ1-1 NA TRBV5-1 TRBD1 CASSLVRTGVPEAFF TGCGCCAGCAGCTTGGTGCGGACAGGGGTCCCTGAAGCTTTCTTT
TRBJ1-5 many TRBV20-1 NA CSAALGYNQPQHF TGCAGTGCTGCCCTGGGGTACAATCAGCCCCAGCATTTT
TRBJ2-1 few TRBV4-3 NA CASSQAAAFPEQFF TGCGCCAGCAGCCAAGCGGCCGCGTTTCCTGAGCAGTTCTTC
TRBJ1-1 many TRBV7-9 TRBD1 CASSAMGQTNTEAFF TGTGCCAGCAGCGCGATGGGACAGACCAACACTGAAGCTTTCTTT
TRBJ1-1 NA TRBV9 TRBD1 CASRQGTRSTEAFF TGTGCCAGCAGACAGGGGACAAGGAGCACTGAAGCTTTCTTT
TRBJ2-3 many TRBV29-1 TRBD2 CSARLAVTTDTQYF TGCAGCGCACGTCTAGCGGTAACCACAGATACGCAGTATTTT
TRBJ2-7 few TRBV28 NA CASSFRAGRNEQYF TGTGCCAGCAGTTTTCGCGCAGGGAGAAACGAGCAGTACTTC
TRBJ2-7 many TRBV19 NA CASSIVGRVTGTEGEQYF TGTGCCAGTAGTATAGTGGGCAGGGTGACAGGAACGGAAGGCGAGCAGTACTTC
TRBJ1-5 NA TRBV19 NA CASSSIDTMLYSNQPQHF TGTGCCAGTAGTTCGATAGACACGATGCTATATAGCAATCAGCCCCAGCATTTT
TRBJ1-1 many TRBV29-1 NA CSVVVTEAFF TGCAGCGTTGTGGTCACTGAAGCTTTCTTT